Following are 20 T cell receptor beta chains from one sample sequenced in a study of cytomegalovirus exposure and HLA in healthy donors. Clones were read by immunoSEQ multiplex PCR, and TCRdb kept only the in-frame ones, dropping some. The top ten clones hold around 15% of a sample with around 220,000 clones, 80% to 85% of them seen once. What was sequenced was PBMCs. The receptor source for this set is a woman aged 25 to 39 in good health and CMV-seropositive.

The chain uses TRBV25-1 and TRBJ1-3; D is ambiguous. In germline, CDR1 is MGHDK, CDR2 SYGVNS. Trimming stripped 5 bases from V and 7 bases from J, with 15 bases between. This CDR3 is 14 amino acids long. The CDR3: CASSSPVPRNTIYF. The CDR3 bases are TGTGCCAGCAGTTCCCCCGTCCCGAGGAACACCATATATTTT. The complete variable domain, with remaining parts taken from reference TRBV25-1 and TRBJ1-3, reads EADIYQTPRYLVIGTGKKITLECSQTMGHDKMYWYQQDPGMELHLIHYSYGVNSTEKGDLSSESTVSRIRTEHFPLTLESARPSHTSQYLCASSSPVPRNTIYFGEGSWLTVV.

This clone was seen only once. The chain links TRBV30 to TRBJ2-3; no clear D. This CDR3 contains 13 residues. CDR1 is GTSNPN and CDR2 is SVGIG in the germline V gene (reference sequence). Deletions cut 0 bases from V and 2 bases from J, with 6 bases between. The CDR3, as DNA: TGTGCCTGGAGTGTACCGGTCACAGATACGCAGTATTTT. It codes for CAWSVPVTDTQYF.

The chain couples TRBV5-4 to TRBJ2-7; 9 bases are shared with TRBD2. The V gene's germline CDR1 is SGHNT and CDR2 YYREEE (reference sequence). This CDR3 spans 17 amino acids. V was clipped by 1 base and J by 0 bases; unmatched bases: 8. The CDR3 sequence is CASSLTRLAEYSYEQYF. The CDR3 DNA follows: TGTGCCAGCAGCTTGACGAGACTAGCGGAATACTCCTACGAGCAGTACTTC.

The chain joins TRBV2 to TRBJ1-5; 7 bases agree with TRBD1. Unmatched junction bases numbered 4, after V lost 5 bases and J lost 0 bases. Germline V lookup: CDR1 SNHLY, CDR2 FYNNEI. CDR3 size: 15 residues. CDR3 DNA: TGTGCCAGCAGTCCGACAGGGAATAGCAATCAGCCCCAGCATTTT. Encoded protein: CASSPTGNSNQPQHF.

This clone was picked up one time. V usage is TRBV27 and J usage is TRBJ2-6; 16 nucleotides match TRBD2. The CDR3 loop spans 22 amino acids. J lost 0 bases, V lost 7 bases, and 15 bases had no gene match. The germline CDR1 and CDR2 sequences are MNHEY and SMNVEV (reference sequence). As DNA, the CDR3 is TGTGCCAGCACCTCTCCCTCCACGGGACTAGCGGGAGGGTCCTCTGGGGCCAACGTCCTGACTTTC. It specifies CASTSPSTGLAGGSSGANVLTF. The full variable domain, with the rest looked up from reference TRBV27 and TRBJ2-6, is EAQVTQNPRYLITVTGKKLTVTCSQNMNHEYMSWYRQDPGLGLRQIYYSMNVEVTDKGDVPEGYKVSRKEKRNFPLILESPSPNQTSLYFCASTSPSTGLAGGSSGANVLTFGAGSRLTVL.

The sample holds one count of this clone. This sequence joins TRBV6-1 and TRBJ1-1, with 9 bases matching TRBD1. The CDR3 loop spans 14 amino acids. Germline V gives CDR1 MNHNS, CDR2 SASEGT. Germline trimming cut 8 bases from V and 4 bases from J; bases unmatched to any gene: 8. For the CDR3, the DNA is TGTGCCAGCTTTAGGACAGGGGTGGGCACTGAAGCTTTCTTT. Translated, it gives CASFRTGVGTEAFF.

The J gene is TRBJ1-5, the V gene TRBV2, with a possible D match to TRBD1 (5 bases). Germline CDR1 and CDR2: SNHLY and FYNNEI. The CDR3 loop spans 15 amino acids. Trimming stripped 1 base from V and 8 bases from J, with 15 bases between. The CDR3, as DNA: TGTGCCAGCAGTGAAGGACAGTCCGTAAGGGAGCCCCAGCATTTT. Its protein is CASSEGQSVREPQHF.

The J gene is TRBJ2-7, the V gene TRBV30; unclear D gene. V was cut by 0 bases and J by 9 bases, with 15 bases left in between. There are 13 residues in the CDR3. The V gene's germline CDR1 is GTSNPN and CDR2 SVGIG (reference sequence). In DNA form, the CDR3 reads TGTGCCTGGAGTGTCCGGGCCTTGTGGGGGCAGTACTTC. Encoded protein: CAWSVRALWGQYF. Supplemented by reference TRBV30 and TRBJ2-7, the full variable domain reads SQTIHQWPATLVQPVGSPLSLECTVEGTSNPNLYWYRQAAGRGLQLLFYSVGIGQISSEVPQNLSASRPQDRQFILSSKKLLLSDSGFYLCAWSVRALWGQYFGPGTRLTVT.

V gene TRBV6-5 combines with J gene TRBJ1-2; D unresolved. The CDR3 runs to 12 residues. CDR1 is MNHEY, CDR2 SVGAGI, per germline. With 6 bases removed from V and 2 bases from J, the gap between germline ends came to 7 bases. DNA for the CDR3: TGTGCCAGCAGCCCTGAAAACTATGGCTACACCTTC. Protein sequence: CASSPENYGYTF.

This rearrangement joins TRBV18 to TRBJ1-1; weak D call: TRBD1 (6 bases). Trimming left V 0 bases short and J 0 bases short, with 11 bases between. Germline V gives CDR1 KGHSH, CDR2 LQKENI. This CDR3 has 16 residues. The CDR3 loop reads CASSPPRTDVNTEAFF. Written as DNA, the CDR3 is TGTGCCAGCTCACCACCAAGGACAGATGTGAACACTGAAGCTTTCTTT.

The V gene is TRBV6-5, the J gene TRBJ1-4; 10 bases are a match to TRBD1. V dropped 8 bases and J dropped 3; count of bases not matched to a gene: 6. The CDR3 sequence is 15 residues long. The germline V gene has CDR1 MNHEY and CDR2 SVGAGI. The CDR3 here is CASGRQGAANEKLFF. The CDR3 nucleotides read TGTGCCAGCGGCAGACAGGGGGCTGCTAATGAAAAACTGTTTTTT.

The chain links TRBV6-5 to TRBJ1-1, with 7 nucleotides matching TRBD1. The CDR3 runs 14 residues. V was clipped by 6 bases and J by 0 bases; unmatched bases: 4. Germline assignment: CDR1 MNHEY and CDR2 SVGAGI. The CDR3 sequence is CASRPGQLNTEAFF. The CDR3 bases are TGTGCCAGCAGACCGGGACAGTTGAACACTGAAGCTTTCTTT.

This clone has only one observation. The gene calls are TRBV29-1 and TRBJ1-2; a possible D gene is TRBD1 (5 bases). Germline lookup yields CDR1 SQVTM and CDR2 ANQGSEA. The length of the CDR3 is 14 residues. The ends were cut back, 7 bases at V and 1 base at J, with 16 bases in the middle. CDR3 coding DNA: TGCAGCGCCCATAGACCGACAGTTAACTATGGCTACACCTTC. It is translated as CSAHRPTVNYGYTF.

The DNA for the CDR3 is TGTGCCAGCAGTTCCACACTAGTGGGGGATAATAGTACAGATACGCAGTATTTT. This encodes CASSSTLVGDNSTDTQYF. The chain has TRBV27 and TRBJ2-3, with D possibly called TRBD1 or TRBD2 (5 bases each). Trimming shortened V by 4 bases and J by 3 bases, and 23 bases separated the two germline ends. This CDR3 is 18 amino acids long. Germline V gene sequence: CDR1 MNHEY, CDR2 SMNVEV (reference sequence).

The sample holds one count of this clone. The rearrangement links TRBV27 to TRBJ1-5; D gene uncertain. In germline, CDR1 is MNHEY, CDR2 SMNVEV (reference sequence). With 3 bases removed from V and 7 bases from J, the gap between germline ends came to 22 bases. The CDR3 has 17 residues. CDR3 region: CASSFSVARVLRQPQHF. The CDR3 nucleotides read TGTGCCAGCAGTTTTTCAGTGGCAAGGGTCCTCAGACAGCCCCAGCATTTT.

The V gene is TRBV5-1, the J gene TRBJ1-2; D unresolved. This CDR3 comprises 15 residues. The V end was cut by 4 bases, the J end by 8 bases, with 21 bases between. CDR1 SGHRS and CDR2 YFSETQ come from the germline V gene. CDR3 nucleotides: TGCGCCAGCAGCCACCCCGAAGGGATCCGGGAAGGCTACACCTTC. Its translation is CASSHPEGIREGYTF. Based on the CDR3 plus reference TRBV5-1 and TRBJ1-2, the full variable domain is KAGVTQTPRYLIKTRGQQVTLSCSPISGHRSVSWYQQTPGQGLQFLFEYFSETQRNKGNFPGRFSGRQFSNSRSEMNVSTLELGDSALYLCASSHPEGIREGYTFGSGTRLTVV.

The J gene is TRBJ2-3, the V gene TRBV6-1; the D call may be TRBD1 or TRBD2 (7 bases each). The CDR3 extends over 17 amino acids. V shed 1 base and J shed 3 bases, with 17 bases lying between them. Germline-derived CDR1 and CDR2 are MNHNS and SASEGT. CDR3 amino acids: CASSEEGGGGRTDTQYF. The CDR3 nucleotides are TGTGCCAGCAGTGAAGAAGGGGGCGGCGGGAGAACAGATACGCAGTATTTT.

This chain joins TRBV11-2 and TRBJ1-1; TRBD1 is a possible D gene (5 bases). V was cut by 0 bases and J by 11 bases, with 16 bases left in between. Germline CDR1 is SGHAT and CDR2 is FQNNGV. This CDR3 contains 14 residues. The CDR3 coding sequence is TGTGCCAGCAGCTTAGACCTTTTGGGGCCTGGGGCTTTCTTT. Translation gives CASSLDLLGPGAFF.

The rearrangement joins TRBV2 to TRBJ2-3, with D perhaps matching TRBD1 (5 bases). The CDR3 runs to 15 residues. V was cut by 4 bases and J by 0 bases, with 11 bases left in between. CDR1 and CDR2 from the germline V gene are SNHLY and FYNNEI. The CDR3: CASSVSRASTDTQYF. The CDR3 DNA follows: TGTGCCAGCAGTGTGTCCAGGGCGAGCACAGATACGCAGTATTTT.

Of note for this clone: This sample includes further DNA sequences coding for the same CDR3. The chain uses TRBV9 and TRBJ2-1; the match to TRBD2 covers 11 bases. The CDR3 length is 16 residues. Germline CDR1 and CDR2: SGDLS and YYNGEE. Trimming at V came to 4 bases and at J to 4 bases, leaving 7 bases not matched to a gene. CDR3 in amino acids: CASSPSGTSGYNEQFF. CDR3 DNA sequence: TGTGCCAGCAGCCCCTCCGGGACTAGCGGATACAATGAGCAGTTCTTC.